A single sample gave rise to the 2 T cell receptor beta chains below, sequenced in a study of patients and donors after allogeneic stem cell transplantation. A single record per CDR3 protein comes from TCRdb applying MiXCR to the RT-PCR reads. The table has about a million distinct CDR3 sequences, over 15% seen once. Sequencing was carried out using blood, either unsorted or a sorted T cell fraction (not recorded which). The receptors were sampled from a human donor who was either an allogeneic HSCT recipient or a stem cell or donor lymphocyte infusion donor (not recorded which). It is not recorded whose cells these are; they may come from a transplant donor.

This clonotype was counted between two and nine times. CDR3 DNA sequence: TGCAGTGCTAGAGATCCCACGACAACTAATGAAAAACTGTTTTTT. Its translation is CSARDPTTTNEKLFF. The rearrangement joins TRBV20-1 to TRBJ1-4; no clear D gene. Deletions cut 0 bases from V and 0 bases from J, with 8 bases between. The CDR3 is made up of 15 amino acids. Germline V gene sequence: CDR1 DFQATT, CDR2 SNEGSKA (reference sequence).

The rearrangement links TRBV21-1 to TRBJ1-3. TRBV21-1 is termed a pseudogene. The CDR3 is made up of 15 amino acids. The CDR3 DNA follows: TGTGCCAGCAGCAAATGGCCCGACTCTGGAAACACCATATATTTT. Its protein product is CASSKWPDSGNTIYF.